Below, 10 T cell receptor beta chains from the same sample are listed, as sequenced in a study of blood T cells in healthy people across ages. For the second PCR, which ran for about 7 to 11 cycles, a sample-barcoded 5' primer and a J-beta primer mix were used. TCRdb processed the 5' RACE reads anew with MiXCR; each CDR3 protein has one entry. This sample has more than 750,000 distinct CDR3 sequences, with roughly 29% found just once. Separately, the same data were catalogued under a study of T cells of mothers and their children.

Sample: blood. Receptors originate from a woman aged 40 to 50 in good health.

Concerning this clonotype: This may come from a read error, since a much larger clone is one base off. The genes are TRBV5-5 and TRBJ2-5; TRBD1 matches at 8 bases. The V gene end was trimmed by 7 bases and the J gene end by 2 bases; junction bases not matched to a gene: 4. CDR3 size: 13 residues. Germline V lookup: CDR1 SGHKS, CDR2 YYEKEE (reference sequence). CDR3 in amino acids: CASGQGTQETQYF. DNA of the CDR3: TGTGCCAGCGGACAGGGTACGCAAGAGACCCAGTACTTC.

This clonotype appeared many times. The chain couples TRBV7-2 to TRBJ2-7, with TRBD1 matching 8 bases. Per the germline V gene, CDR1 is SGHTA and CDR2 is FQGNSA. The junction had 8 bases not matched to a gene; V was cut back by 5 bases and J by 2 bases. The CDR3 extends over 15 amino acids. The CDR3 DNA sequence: TGTGCCAGCAGCCCCCAGCAGGGGGCCGCCTACGAGCAGTACTTC. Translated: CASSPQQGAAYEQYF.

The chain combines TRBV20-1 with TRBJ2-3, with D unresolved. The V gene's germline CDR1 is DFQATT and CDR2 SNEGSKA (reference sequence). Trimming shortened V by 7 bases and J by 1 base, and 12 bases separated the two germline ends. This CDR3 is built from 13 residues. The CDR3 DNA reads TGCAGTGTCACGAAACCCGGCACAGATACGCAGTATTTT. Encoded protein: CSVTKPGTDTQYF.

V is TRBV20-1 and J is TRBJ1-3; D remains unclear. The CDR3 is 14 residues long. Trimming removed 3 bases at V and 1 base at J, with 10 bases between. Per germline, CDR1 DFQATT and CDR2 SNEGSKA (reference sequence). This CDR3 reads CSARKDPSGNTIYF. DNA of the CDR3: TGCAGTGCTAGGAAGGATCCGTCTGGAAACACCATATATTTT.

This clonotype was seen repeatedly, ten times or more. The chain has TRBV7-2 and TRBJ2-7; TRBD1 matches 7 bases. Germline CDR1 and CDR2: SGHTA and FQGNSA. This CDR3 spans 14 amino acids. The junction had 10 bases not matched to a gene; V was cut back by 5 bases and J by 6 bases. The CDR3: CASSLRGRPGEQYF. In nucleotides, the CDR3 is TGTGCCAGCAGCCTAAGGGGGCGCCCCGGCGAGCAGTACTTC.

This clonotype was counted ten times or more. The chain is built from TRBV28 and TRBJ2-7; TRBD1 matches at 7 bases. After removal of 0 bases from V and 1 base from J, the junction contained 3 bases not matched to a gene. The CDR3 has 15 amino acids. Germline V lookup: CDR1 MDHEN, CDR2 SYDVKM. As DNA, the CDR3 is TGTGCCAGCAGTTTATGGGGGACAGCATCCTACGAGCAGTACTTC. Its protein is CASSLWGTASYEQYF. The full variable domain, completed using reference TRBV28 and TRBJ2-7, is DVKVTQSSRYLVKRTGEKVFLECVQDMDHENMFWYRQDPGLGLRLIYFSYDVKMKEKGDIPEGYSVSREKKERFSLILESASTNQTSMYLCASSLWGTASYEQYFGPGTRLTVT.

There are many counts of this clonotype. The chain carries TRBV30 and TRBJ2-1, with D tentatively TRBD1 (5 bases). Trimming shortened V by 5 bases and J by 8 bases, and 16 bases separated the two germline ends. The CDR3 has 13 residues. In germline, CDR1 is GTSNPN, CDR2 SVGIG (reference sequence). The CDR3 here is CAWYTLGAHEQFF. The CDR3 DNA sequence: TGTGCCTGGTACACTTTAGGGGCCCATGAGCAGTTCTTC.

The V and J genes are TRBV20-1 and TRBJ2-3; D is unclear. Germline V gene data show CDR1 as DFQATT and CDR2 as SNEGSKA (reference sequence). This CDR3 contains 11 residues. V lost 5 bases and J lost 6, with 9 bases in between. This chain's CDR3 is CSAAGLDTQYF. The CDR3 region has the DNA TGCAGTGCTGCCGGCCTCGATACGCAGTATTTT.

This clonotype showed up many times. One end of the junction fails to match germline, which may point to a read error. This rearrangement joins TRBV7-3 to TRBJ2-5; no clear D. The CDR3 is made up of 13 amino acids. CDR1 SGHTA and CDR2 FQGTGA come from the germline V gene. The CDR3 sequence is CASSLNLGETQYF. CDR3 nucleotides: TGTGCCAGCAGTTTAAATTTGGGAGAGACCCAGTACTTC. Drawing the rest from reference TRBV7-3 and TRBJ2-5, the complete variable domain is GAGVSQTPSNKVTEKGKYVELRCDPISGHTALYWYRQSLGQGPEFLIYFQGTGAADDSGLPNDRFFAVRPEGSVSTLKIQRTERGDSAVYLCASSLNLGETQYFGPGTRLLVL.

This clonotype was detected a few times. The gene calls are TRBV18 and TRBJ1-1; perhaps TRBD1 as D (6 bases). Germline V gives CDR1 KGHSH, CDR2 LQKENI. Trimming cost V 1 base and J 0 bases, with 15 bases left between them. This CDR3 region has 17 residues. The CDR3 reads CASSPRDISLLNTEAFF. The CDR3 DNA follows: TGTGCCAGCTCACCACGGGACATTTCCCTCCTGAACACTGAAGCTTTCTTT. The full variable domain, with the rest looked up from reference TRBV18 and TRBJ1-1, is NAGVMQNPRHLVRRRGQEARLRCSPMKGHSHVYWYRQLPEEGLKFMVYLQKENIIDESGMPKERFSAEFPKEGPSILRIQQVVRGDSAAYFCASSPRDISLLNTEAFFGQGTRLTVV.